The 8 T cell receptor beta chains in this list originate from one sample, sequenced in a study of blood T cell repertoires in COVID-19. Clones were sequenced by immunoSEQ multiplex PCR, and TCRdb holds only the in-frame ones, with some missing. Of around 32,000 clones in the sample, about 92% are singletons; the top ten hold approximately 0.94%. The specimen was peripheral blood. All receptors come from a male donor with active COVID-19.

This clone came up once. The V gene is TRBV6-2 or TRBV6-3, the J gene TRBJ2-1, with D possibly TRBD2 on 6 matching bases. Germline V gene sequence: CDR1 MNHEY, CDR2 SVGEGT. V was shortened by 0 bases and J by 5 bases, with 23 bases between the two germline ends. This CDR3 contains 19 residues. CDR3 in DNA: TGTGCCAGCAGTTACTCGATTATATTTAGACTAGTACCTAACAATGAGCAGTTCTTC. It translates to CASSYSIIFRLVPNNEQFF.

This chain uses TRBV6-6 with TRBJ1-1; TRBD1 matches 7 bases. The V gene end was trimmed by 6 bases and the J gene end by 4 bases; junction bases not matched to a gene: 8. The CDR3 contains 14 residues. Germline values: CDR1 MNHNY, CDR2 SVGAGI (reference sequence). CDR3 in DNA: TGTGCCAGCAGAGAAGACAGGGATTCCACTGAAGCTTTCTTT. Its translation: CASREDRDSTEAFF.

V is TRBV5-6 and J is TRBJ2-5; TRBD1 might be the D (6 bases). V was cut by 0 bases and J by 10 bases, with 16 bases left in between. The V gene's germline CDR1 is SGHDT and CDR2 YYEEEE. CDR3 length: 14 residues. The CDR3 sequence: CASSLGRGGMDQYF. CDR3 bases: TGTGCCAGCAGCTTGGGCAGGGGTGGGATGGACCAGTACTTC.

This clone was found once. The rearrangement links TRBV4-1 to TRBJ1-4, with TRBD1 identical over 9 bases. The CDR3 consists of 15 residues. Germline V CDR1 and CDR2: MGHRA, YSYEKL. Trimming took 0 bases from V and 8 from J; bases not matched to a gene: 4. The CDR3 nucleotides read TGCGCCAGCAGCCAAGAGGGACAGGGAAAAGAAAAACTGTTTTTT. It yields the protein CASSQEGQGKEKLFF.

The rearrangement links TRBV3-1 (or the pseudogene TRBV3-2) to TRBJ2-7, with a possible D match to TRBD2 (6 bases). Germline CDR1 reads LGHDT; CDR2 reads YNNKEL (reference sequence). With 4 bases removed from V and 7 bases from J, the gap between germline ends came to 14 bases. This CDR3 has 13 residues. The CDR3 spells CASSRRGQREQYF. The CDR3 bases are TGTGCCAGCAGCCGGCGGGGCCAACGGGAGCAGTACTTC.

V is TRBV27 and J is TRBJ2-7; D might be TRBD2 (5 bases). This CDR3 is 14 amino acids long. V was clipped by 3 bases and J by 4 bases, with 13 bases between them. CDR1 MNHEY and CDR2 SMNVEV come from the germline V gene (reference sequence). CDR3 nucleotides: TGTGCCAGCAGTTTTCTCGGGGTTCCGTACGAGCAGTACTTC. Translating gives CASSFLGVPYEQYF.

This clone was counted once. The rearrangement joins TRBV4-3 to TRBJ2-1; 7 bases align to TRBD1. The CDR3 contains 20 residues. Germline V gene sequence: CDR1 LGHNA, CDR2 YSLEER. J gave up 5 bases and V 4 bases, and 23 bases lay outside the gene matches. The CDR3 sequence: CASSLGSNFRIRDSNNEQFF. The CDR3 nucleotides read TGCGCCAGCAGCCTGGGGAGCAACTTCCGGATCCGGGACAGCAACAATGAGCAGTTCTTC.

The gene calls are TRBV3-1 (or the pseudogene TRBV3-2) and TRBJ2-7; perhaps TRBD2 as D (6 bases). Trimming shortened V by 0 bases and J by 11 bases, and 14 bases separated the two germline ends. CDR3 length: 13 residues. Looked up from germline, CDR1 is LGHDT and CDR2 is YNNKEL (reference sequence). CDR3 in DNA: TGTGCCAGCAGCCAAGACCCTGGAGGGGCCGAGTACTTC. Translated, it gives CASSQDPGGAEYF.